The present TCR beta chain was sequenced within a study of OX40 agonist ivuxolimab in advanced cancers. Regarding the study as a whole: Dosing at 0.1 to 3.0 mg/kg was accompanied by clonal expansion of CD4+ and CD8+ blood T cells by week 6.

This clone was seen at least ten times. Its specificity is unknown. Assay used: immunoSEQ multiplex PCR; TCRdb lists only in-frame clones, some missing. This sample carries under 85,000 clones, over 75% of them seen once, and the ten largest clones take 0.24%. The CDR3 has 16 amino acids. Trimming took 1 base from V and 2 from J, leaving 11 bases between them. Germline V gives CDR1 SEHNR, CDR2 FQNEAQ (reference sequence). The chain carries TRBV7-9 and TRBJ1-4, with TRBD1 as a possible D gene (5 bases). Material: CD4+ or CD8+ T cells sorted from blood, obtained in a trial of the OX40 agonist ivuxolimab. The receptor's source is an adult with an advanced solid tumor such as melanoma, head and neck, liver or kidney cancer. The CDR3 bases are TGTGCCAGCAGCTTAGGATTGAGGGACACTAATGAAAAACTGTTTTTT. It is translated as CASSLGLRDTNEKLFF.